Below, 12 T cell receptor beta chains from the same sample are listed, as sequenced in a study of Graves' ophthalmopathy and Graves' hyperthyroidism. For repertoire sequencing, the TCR beta CDR3 regions were amplified from RNA transcripts. First-round RT-PCR relied on HTBI primers, and a second-round multiplex PCR came next. Via MiXCR, TCRdb re-called the multiplex PCR reads, giving one row per CDR3 protein. The sample records some 350,000 distinct CDR3 sequences, 17% being singletons. Sequencing used peripheral blood. The receptors originated from an adult woman with stable Graves' hyperthyroidism.

This clonotype was counted at least ten times. This sequence joins TRBV4-3 and TRBJ2-5; TRBD2 agrees at 12 bases. V was pared by 1 base and J by 10 bases, with 10 bases of the junction left unmatched. The CDR3 covers 16 residues. Per germline, CDR1 LGHNA and CDR2 YSLEER. The CDR3 DNA follows: TGCGCCAGCAGCCAAGTGCTAGCGGGAGGGCCGGGTGGCCAGTACTTC. Its translation: CASSQVLAGGPGGQYF.

This clonotype has a count of ten or more. The CDR3 spells CASSVTGTSYEQYF. The CDR3 DNA sequence: TGTGCCAGCAGCGTAACAGGGACAAGCTACGAGCAGTACTTC. The chain employs TRBV9 and TRBJ2-7; tentatively, D is TRBD1 (6 bases). The CDR3 is 14 residues long. Trimming left V 1 base short and J 3 bases short, with 11 bases between. CDR1 is SGDLS, CDR2 YYNGEE, per germline.

This clonotype was counted at least ten times. The chain joins TRBV4-1 to TRBJ1-3; 9 nucleotides agree with TRBD1. Germline assignment: CDR1 MGHRA and CDR2 YSYEKL. V lost 3 bases to trimming and J lost 3 bases; unmatched junction nucleotides: 6. The CDR3 loop spans 16 amino acids. The DNA of the CDR3 is TGCGCCAGCAGCCAGTCCGGGACAGGGCTTGGAAACACCATATATTTT. Its translation: CASSQSGTGLGNTIYF.

This chain connects TRBV5-1 to TRBJ2-5, with D maybe TRBD2 (6 bases). This CDR3 is 15 amino acids long. Trimming took 4 bases from V and 5 from J, leaving 18 bases between them. From germline, CDR1 is SGHRS and CDR2 YFSETQ. The CDR3 DNA sequence: TGCGCCAGCAGCCCCGAGTCGGGGGTTTTGGAGACCCAGTACTTC. Encoded protein: CASSPESGVLETQYF. Filled out from reference TRBV5-1 and TRBJ2-5, the complete variable domain reads KAGVTQTPRYLIKTRGQQVTLSCSPISGHRSVSWYQQTPGQGLQFLFEYFSETQRNKGNFPGRFSGRQFSNSRSEMNVSTLELGDSALYLCASSPESGVLETQYFGPGTRLLVL.

The table lists this clonotype with many counts. This sequence joins TRBV28 and TRBJ2-7; the D gene could be TRBD1 or TRBD2 (5 bases each). The V gene lost 8 bases and the J gene lost 2 bases, with 16 bases spanning the gap. Per the germline V gene, CDR1 is MDHEN and CDR2 is SYDVKM. This CDR3 is 14 amino acids long. CDR3 protein: CASSGGEKAYEQYF. Written as DNA, the CDR3 is TGTGCCAGCTCTGGGGGAGAGAAGGCCTACGAGCAGTACTTC. The full variable domain, completed using reference TRBV28 and TRBJ2-7, is DVKVTQSSRYLVKRTGEKVFLECVQDMDHENMFWYRQDPGLGLRLIYFSYDVKMKEKGDIPEGYSVSREKKERFSLILESASTNQTSMYLCASSGGEKAYEQYFGPGTRLTVT.

This clonotype showed up many times. This chain uses TRBV12-3 or TRBV12-4 with TRBJ2-7; D is unclear. There are 12 residues in the CDR3. V lost 3 bases and J 2 bases, leaving 5 bases between the germline ends. CDR3: CASSFSTYEQYF. The DNA for the CDR3 is TGTGCCAGCAGTTTTTCGACCTACGAGCAGTACTTC.

This clonotype was picked up many times. CDR3 sequence: CSVDQTHFQETQYF. The CDR3 coding sequence is TGCAGCGTAGATCAGACACATTTCCAAGAGACCCAGTACTTC. V usage is TRBV29-1 and J usage is TRBJ2-5; the D is unclear. Germline lookup yields CDR1 SQVTM and CDR2 ANQGSEA. Trimming removed 6 bases at V and 1 base at J, with 15 bases between. CDR3 size: 14 residues.

This clonotype was detected ten times or more. The chain combines TRBV7-3 with TRBJ1-3, with D hard to call. The CDR3 is 13 amino acids. Germline V CDR1 and CDR2: SGHTA, FQGTGA. V lost 5 bases to trimming and J lost 4 bases, with 9 bases between them. CDR3 sequence (DNA): TGTGCCAGCAGCCCGATAGTGGGAAACACCATATATTTT. It yields the protein CASSPIVGNTIYF.

The sample holds many counts of this clonotype. This chain uses TRBV12-3 or TRBV12-4 with TRBJ2-1, with a tentative D call TRBD2 (6 bases). With 6 bases removed from V and 9 bases from J, the gap between germline ends came to 21 bases. The CDR3 runs 15 residues. CDR3 sequence (DNA): TGTGCCAGCAGGTTAAGGATCGAGGGAGCGGGTGAGCAGTTCTTC. It is translated as CASRLRIEGAGEQFF.

In this sample, this clonotype turned up many times. The gene calls are TRBV20-1 and TRBJ2-7; 9 nucleotides align to TRBD2. The CDR3 is 14 residues long. Germline V gene data show CDR1 as DFQATT and CDR2 as SNEGSKA (reference sequence). The V gene end was trimmed by 6 bases and the J gene end by 2 bases; junction bases not matched to a gene: 8. The CDR3 sequence: CSAGEASGTYEQYF. The DNA for the CDR3 is TGCAGTGCAGGGGAGGCTAGCGGGACCTACGAGCAGTACTTC.

The V gene is TRBV24-1, the J gene TRBJ1-5, with TRBD1 as a possible D gene (5 bases). The germline V and J ends were trimmed by 7 bases and 2 bases, with 17 bases remaining between them. CDR3 length: 16 residues. From germline, CDR1 is KGHDR and CDR2 SFDVKD. CDR3 protein: CATRIRGPRGNQPQHF. Written as DNA, the CDR3 is TGTGCCACCAGAATTCGGGGCCCTAGGGGCAATCAGCCCCAGCATTTT.

The sample holds many counts of this clonotype. The rearrangement joins TRBV30 to TRBJ2-5, with no clear D. Germline assignment: CDR1 GTSNPN and CDR2 SVGIG (reference sequence). The CDR3 runs 11 residues. CDR3 nucleotide sequence: TGTGCGTCCACGGAAAAAGAGACCCAGTACTTC. This encodes CASTEKETQYF.